This T cell receptor beta chain was retrieved from a study of T cells after yellow fever vaccination. V gave up 5 bases and J gave up 3 bases; unmatched junction bases: 15. The germline V gene has CDR1 MNHEY and CDR2 SMNVEV (reference sequence). The CDR3 spans 17 residues. Study-wide findings and caveats: After the booster, about 95% of CD4 and 88% of CD8 primary-response clones were re-detected. Clonotype sharing between CD4 and CD8 compartments was small.

TCR cDNA, made by 5'RACE template switching, carried an added universal primer site and UMIs. Each CDR3 protein gets one entry after TCRdb re-called the 5' RACE reads with MiXCR. The sample lists a few hundred thousand distinct CDR3 sequences; about 4% were seen once. This clonotype was seen only a few times. As yet, its antigen is unknown. Sequenced material: PBMCs, taken 5 days after the yellow fever booster vaccination. The clonotype was recovered from a man younger than 30 who received the YFV17D yellow fever vaccine. V and J are TRBV27 and TRBJ2-5; 7 nucleotides agree with TRBD2. CDR3 nucleotides: TGTGCCAGCAGTCGACCACCGGGAGGCCTGGGCAAAGAGACCCAGTACTTC. Translated: CASSRPPGGLGKETQYF.